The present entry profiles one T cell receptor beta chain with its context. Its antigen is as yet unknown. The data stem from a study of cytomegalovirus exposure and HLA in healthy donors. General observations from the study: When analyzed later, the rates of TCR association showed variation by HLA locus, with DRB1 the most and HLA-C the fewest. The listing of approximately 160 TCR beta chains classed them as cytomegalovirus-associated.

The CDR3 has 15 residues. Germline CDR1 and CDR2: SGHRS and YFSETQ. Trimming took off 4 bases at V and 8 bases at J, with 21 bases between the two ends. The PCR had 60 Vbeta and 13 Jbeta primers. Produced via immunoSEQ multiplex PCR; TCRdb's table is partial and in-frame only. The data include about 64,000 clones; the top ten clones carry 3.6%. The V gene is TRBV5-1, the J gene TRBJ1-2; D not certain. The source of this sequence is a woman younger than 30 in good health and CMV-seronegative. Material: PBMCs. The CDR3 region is CASSPRGSFVTGYTF. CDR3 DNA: TGCGCCAGCAGCCCAAGAGGCAGTTTCGTCACCGGCTACACCTTC.